A single sample is the source of the 5 T cell receptor beta chains below, sequenced in a study of CD8 T cells in Susac syndrome. Random hexamers primed reverse transcription of about 0.45 to 1 ug RNA. MiXCR, run by TCRdb on the immunoSEQ multiplex PCR reads, gives a single entry per CDR3 protein. The data contain about 300,000 distinct CDR3 sequences, under 95% of them singletons. The sequencing input was CD4+ T cells from PBMCs. The receptors were gathered from a human donor with multiple sclerosis.

Only one count was recorded for this clonotype. This rearrangement joins TRBV5-1 to TRBJ2-1; 7 bases line up with TRBD1. Germline V gene sequence: CDR1 SGHRS, CDR2 YFSETQ. J was trimmed by 3 bases and V by 6 bases; bases with no gene match: 9. CDR3 length: 15 amino acids. CDR3 protein: CASTKTGSGYNEQFF. CDR3 bases: TGCGCCAGCACCAAGACAGGGTCGGGCTACAATGAGCAGTTCTTC.

The chain has TRBV20-1 and TRBJ2-2; D might be TRBD2 (5 bases). CDR1 is DFQATT and CDR2 is SNEGSKA in the germline V gene (reference sequence). Trimming cost V 6 bases and J 2 bases, with 19 bases left between them. CDR3 length: 16 residues. The DNA for the CDR3 is TGCAGTGCATCGCGGGCAGGCCGGGGAAACACCGGGGAGCTGTTTTTT. Translation gives CSASRAGRGNTGELFF.

This rearrangement joins TRBV3-1 to TRBJ2-1; D is perhaps TRBD2 (6 bases). The CDR3 consists of 17 residues. Germline CDR1 is LGHDT and CDR2 is YNNKEL (reference sequence). V shed 0 bases and J shed 5 bases, with 17 bases lying between them. CDR3 in amino acids: CASSQDLRGRPNNEQFF. The CDR3 DNA sequence: TGTGCCAGCAGCCAAGATCTACGGGGGAGGCCTAACAATGAGCAGTTCTTC.

This chain connects TRBV24-1 to TRBJ1-1; 7 nucleotides line up with TRBD1. With 9 bases clipped from V and 5 bases from J, the junction kept 20 bases outside the gene matches. CDR3 size: 17 residues. Germline V gene lookup returns CDR1 KGHDR and CDR2 SFDVKD. The chain's CDR3 is CATSPGVKGARGTEAFF. The CDR3 region has the DNA TGTGCCACCTCACCAGGCGTTAAGGGGGCGCGGGGGACTGAAGCTTTCTTT.

The chain combines TRBV18 with TRBJ1-6, with D uncertain. Per the germline V gene, CDR1 is KGHSH and CDR2 is LQKENI. V was trimmed by 1 base and J by 0 bases, leaving 7 bases between them. The length of the CDR3 is 16 residues. The CDR3 DNA follows: TGTGCCAGCTCACCACTCGGGAGCTCCTATAATTCACCCCTCCACTTT. Translation gives CASSPLGSSYNSPLHF.